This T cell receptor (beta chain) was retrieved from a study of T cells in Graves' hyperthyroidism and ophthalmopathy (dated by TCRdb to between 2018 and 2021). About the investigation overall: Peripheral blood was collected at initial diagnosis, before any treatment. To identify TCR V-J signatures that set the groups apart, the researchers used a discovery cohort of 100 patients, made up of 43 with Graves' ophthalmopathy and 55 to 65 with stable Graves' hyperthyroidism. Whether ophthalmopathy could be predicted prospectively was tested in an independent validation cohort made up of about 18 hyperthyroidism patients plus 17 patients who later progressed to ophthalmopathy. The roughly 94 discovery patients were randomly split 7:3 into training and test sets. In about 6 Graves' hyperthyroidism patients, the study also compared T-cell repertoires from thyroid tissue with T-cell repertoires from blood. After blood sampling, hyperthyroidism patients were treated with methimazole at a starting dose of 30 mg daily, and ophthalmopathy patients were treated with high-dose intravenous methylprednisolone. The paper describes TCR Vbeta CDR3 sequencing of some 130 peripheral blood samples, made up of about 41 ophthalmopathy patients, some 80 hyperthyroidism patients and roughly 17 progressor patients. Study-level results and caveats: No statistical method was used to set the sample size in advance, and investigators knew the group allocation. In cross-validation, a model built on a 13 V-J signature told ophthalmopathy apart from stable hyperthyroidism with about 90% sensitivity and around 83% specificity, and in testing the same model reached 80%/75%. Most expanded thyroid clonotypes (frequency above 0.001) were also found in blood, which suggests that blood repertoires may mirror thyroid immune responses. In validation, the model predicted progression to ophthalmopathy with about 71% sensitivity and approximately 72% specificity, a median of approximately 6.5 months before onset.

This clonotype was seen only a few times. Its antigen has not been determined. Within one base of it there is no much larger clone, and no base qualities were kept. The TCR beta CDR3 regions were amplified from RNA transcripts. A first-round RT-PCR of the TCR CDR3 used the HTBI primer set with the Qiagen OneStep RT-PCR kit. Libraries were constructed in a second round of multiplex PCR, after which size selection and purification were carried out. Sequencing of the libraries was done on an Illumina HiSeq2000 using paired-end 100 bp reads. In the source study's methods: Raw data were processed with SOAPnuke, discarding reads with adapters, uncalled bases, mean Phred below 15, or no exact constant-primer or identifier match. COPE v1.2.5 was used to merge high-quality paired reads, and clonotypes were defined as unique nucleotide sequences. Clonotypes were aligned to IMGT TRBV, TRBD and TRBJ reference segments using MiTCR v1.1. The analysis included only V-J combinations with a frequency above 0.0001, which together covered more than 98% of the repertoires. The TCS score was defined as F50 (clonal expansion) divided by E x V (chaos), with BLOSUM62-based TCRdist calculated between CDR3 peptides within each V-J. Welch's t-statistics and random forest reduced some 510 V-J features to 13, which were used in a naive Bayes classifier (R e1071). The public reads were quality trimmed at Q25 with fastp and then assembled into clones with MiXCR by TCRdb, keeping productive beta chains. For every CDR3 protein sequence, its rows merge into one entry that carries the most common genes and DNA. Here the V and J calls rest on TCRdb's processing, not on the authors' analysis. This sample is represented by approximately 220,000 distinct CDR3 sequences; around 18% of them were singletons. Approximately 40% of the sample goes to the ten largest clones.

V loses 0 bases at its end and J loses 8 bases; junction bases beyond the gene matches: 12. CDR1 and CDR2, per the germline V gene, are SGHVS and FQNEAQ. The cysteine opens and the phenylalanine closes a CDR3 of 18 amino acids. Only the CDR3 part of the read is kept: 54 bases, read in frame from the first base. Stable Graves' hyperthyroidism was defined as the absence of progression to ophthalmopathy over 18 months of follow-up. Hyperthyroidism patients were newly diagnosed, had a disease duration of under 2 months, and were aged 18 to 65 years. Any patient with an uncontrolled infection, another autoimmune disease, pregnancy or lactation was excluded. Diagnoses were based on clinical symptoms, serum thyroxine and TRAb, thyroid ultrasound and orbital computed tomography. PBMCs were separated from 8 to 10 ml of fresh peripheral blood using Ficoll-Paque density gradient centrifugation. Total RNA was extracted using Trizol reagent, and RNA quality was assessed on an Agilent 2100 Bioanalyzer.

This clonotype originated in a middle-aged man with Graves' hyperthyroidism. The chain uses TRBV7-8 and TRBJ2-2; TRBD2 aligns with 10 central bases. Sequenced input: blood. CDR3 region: CASSLAPVSGGPFGELFF. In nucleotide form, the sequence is TGTGCCAGCAGCTTAGCCCCGGTTAGCGGGGGGCCATTTGGGGAGCTGTTTTTT.